This entry lists 30 T cell receptor beta chains sequenced from one sample in a study of cytomegalovirus exposure and HLA in healthy donors. Use of 60 Vbeta and 13 Jbeta primers characterized the PCR. Assay used: immunoSEQ multiplex PCR; TCRdb lists only in-frame clones, some missing. Of about 200,000 clones listed, roughly 80% were seen once; the top ten hold approximately 2.9%. What was sequenced was PBMCs. The source is a man aged 25 to 45 in good health and CMV-seronegative.

J is TRBJ2-2 and V is TRBV19; 8 positions agree with TRBD1. With 5 bases clipped from V and 0 bases from J, the junction kept 8 bases outside the gene matches. This CDR3 has 17 residues. The germline V gene encodes CDR1 LNHDA and CDR2 SQIVND (reference sequence). The CDR3 DNA reads TGTGCCAGTAGTTTACTCCAGGGGGCAGCGAACACCGGGGAGCTGTTTTTT. Encoded protein: CASSLLQGAANTGELFF.

The table lists this clone with a count of one. This chain links TRBV11-1 with TRBJ2-7; TRBD1 matches at 10 bases. The V gene end was trimmed by 2 bases and the J gene end by 4 bases; junction bases not matched to a gene: 2. Per germline, CDR1 SGHAT and CDR2 FQDESV (reference sequence). The CDR3 runs to 14 residues. As DNA, the CDR3 is TGTGCCAGCAGCTTACGGGACAGGGGTTACGAGCAGTACTTC. It codes for CASSLRDRGYEQYF. The whole variable domain, filled in from reference TRBV11-1 and TRBJ2-7, reads EAEVAQSPRYKITEKSQAVAFWCDPISGHATLYWYRQILGQGPELLVQFQDESVVDDSQLPKDRFSAERLKGVDSTLKIQPAELGDSAMYLCASSLRDRGYEQYFGPGTRLTVT.

This chain links TRBV4-1 with TRBJ2-7; 10 nucleotides align to TRBD2. CDR3 length equals 16 residues. With 1 base clipped from V and 0 bases from J, the junction kept 3 bases outside the gene matches. Germline CDR1 MGHRA, CDR2 YSYEKL. The CDR3 DNA is TGCGCCAGCAGCCAAGTGCTAGCGGGAGTCTCCTACGAGCAGTACTTC. Translated, it gives CASSQVLAGVSYEQYF.

The rearrangement joins TRBV28 to TRBJ1-1; D not resolved. The CDR3 has 13 residues. Trimming left V 2 bases short and J 6 bases short, with 10 bases between. Germline values: CDR1 MDHEN, CDR2 SYDVKM. CDR3 in DNA: TGTGCCAGCAGTTTACCTGCCCGGGCTGAAGCTTTCTTT. This sequence encodes CASSLPARAEAFF.

The V gene is TRBV19, the J gene TRBJ2-3; TRBD2 is a possible D gene (5 bases). Germline V gives CDR1 LNHDA, CDR2 SQIVND (reference sequence). The CDR3 contains 14 residues. Deletions cut 3 bases from V and 2 bases from J, with 9 bases between. CDR3 residues: CASSIRGNTDTQYF. The CDR3 nucleotides are TGTGCCAGTAGTATCCGGGGAAACACAGATACGCAGTATTTT.

The genes are TRBV7-8 and TRBJ1-5; D is ambiguous. V lost 2 bases, J lost 1 base, and 12 bases lay in between. This CDR3 is built from 16 residues. Looked up from germline, CDR1 is SGHVS and CDR2 is FQNEAQ. This CDR3 is CASSLRGVYSNQPQHF. For the CDR3, the DNA is TGTGCCAGCAGCTTACGCGGGGTATACAGCAATCAGCCCCAGCATTTT.

The chain is built from TRBV29-1 and TRBJ1-2; D is possibly TRBD1 (6 bases). The ends were cut back, 6 bases at V and 4 bases at J, with 9 bases in the middle. CDR3 length: 11 amino acids. Per the germline V gene, CDR1 is SQVTM and CDR2 is ANQGSEA. In nucleotides, the CDR3 is TGCAGCGTCGGACAGAGCTATGGCTACACCTTC. Translated, it gives CSVGQSYGYTF.

The chain has TRBV2 and TRBJ1-1, with D unresolved. Germline CDR1 and CDR2: SNHLY and FYNNEI. CDR3 length equals 12 residues. V dropped 6 bases and J dropped 2 bases, with 7 bases sitting between them. DNA of the CDR3: TGTGCCAGCAGCGAGGAAAACACTGAAGCTTTCTTT. Translated, it gives CASSEENTEAFF. Full variable domain (rest looked up from reference TRBV2 and TRBJ1-1): EPEVTQTPSHQVTQMGQEVILRCVPISNHLYFYWYRQILGQKVEFLVSFYNNEISEKSEIFDDQFSVERPDGSNFTLKIRSTKLEDSAMYFCASSEENTEAFFGQGTRLTVV.

The chain joins TRBV7-3 to TRBJ2-1; TRBD1 matches 9 bases. With V trimmed by 6 bases and J by 6 bases, 9 bases remained unmatched. Germline V lookup: CDR1 SGHTA, CDR2 FQGTGA. The CDR3 sequence is 15 residues long. The CDR3 DNA sequence: TGTGCCAGCAGTCAGCCGGGACAGGGAGGCAATGAGCAGTTCTTC. This sequence encodes CASSQPGQGGNEQFF.

The rearrangement uses TRBV2 and TRBJ2-1; D is perhaps TRBD1 (6 bases). Germline V lookup: CDR1 SNHLY, CDR2 FYNNEI. This CDR3 contains 16 residues. V was pared by 6 bases and J by 4 bases, with 19 bases between. The CDR3 DNA sequence: TGTGCCAGCAGCACAACGGAGTTGGACAGTTACAATGAGCAGTTCTTC. Amino acid sequence: CASSTTELDSYNEQFF. The full variable domain, with the rest looked up from reference TRBV2 and TRBJ2-1, is EPEVTQTPSHQVTQMGQEVILRCVPISNHLYFYWYRQILGQKVEFLVSFYNNEISEKSEIFDDQFSVERPDGSNFTLKIRSTKLEDSAMYFCASSTTELDSYNEQFFGPGTRLTVL.

This chain connects TRBV27 to TRBJ2-1, with D possibly matching TRBD1 (5 bases). This CDR3 region has 16 residues. Germline V gene data show CDR1 as MNHEY and CDR2 as SMNVEV (reference sequence). V was cut by 6 bases and J by 3 bases, with 18 bases left in between. As DNA, the CDR3 is TGTGCCAGCAGACCCGCTTTGATGGACATCTACAATGAGCAGTTCTTC. It encodes CASRPALMDIYNEQFF.

This clone showed up just a few times. The rearrangement joins TRBV4-3 to TRBJ2-2, with D perhaps TRBD1 (6 bases). The ends were cut back, 1 base at V and 6 bases at J, with 6 bases in the middle. The CDR3 contains 13 residues. In germline, CDR1 is LGHNA, CDR2 YSLEER. CDR3 loop: CASSQAGAGELFF. The CDR3 DNA follows: TGCGCCAGCAGCCAAGCAGGGGCCGGGGAGCTGTTTTTT.

The V gene is TRBV5-5, the J gene TRBJ2-4; D gene uncertain. In germline, CDR1 is SGHKS, CDR2 YYEKEE (reference sequence). The CDR3 runs 16 residues. V shed 2 bases and J shed 0 bases, with 12 bases lying between them. The CDR3 reads CASSFGDLLAKNIQYF. The DNA for the CDR3 is TGTGCCAGCAGCTTCGGAGACCTACTAGCCAAAAACATTCAGTACTTC.

This chain joins TRBV28 and TRBJ1-2; D remains unclear. The germline gives CDR1 MDHEN, CDR2 SYDVKM. The ends were cut back, 8 bases at V and 4 bases at J, with 17 bases in the middle. CDR3 length: 14 residues. The CDR3 reads CASHSLGAGYGYTF. CDR3 in DNA: TGTGCCAGCCACAGTTTGGGAGCGGGCTATGGCTACACCTTC.

Regarding this clone: The junction departs from germline at one end; a sequencing error may be responsible. The chain couples TRBV6-1 to TRBJ2-5; 9 bases align to TRBD1. CDR1 and CDR2 from the germline V gene are MNHNS and SASEGT. This CDR3 comprises 15 residues. Written as DNA, the CDR3 is TGTGCCAGCGGTGAATCAGACAGGGGGAAAGAGACCCAGTACTTC. Protein sequence: CASGESDRGKETQYF.

The rearrangement joins TRBV7-9 to TRBJ2-7, with 12 bases matching TRBD2. V shed 5 bases and J 0 bases; nucleotides not matched to a gene: 8. CDR1 and CDR2 from the germline V gene are SEHNR and FQNEAQ (reference sequence). This CDR3 is built from 17 residues. The CDR3 sequence: CASSRYTSGGSSYEQYF. In DNA, the CDR3 is TGTGCCAGCAGCAGATACACTAGCGGGGGGAGCTCCTACGAGCAGTACTTC.

The V gene is TRBV6-5, the J gene TRBJ2-7; D remains ambiguous. Germline-derived CDR1 and CDR2 are MNHEY and SVGAGI. This CDR3 is 15 amino acids long. V lost 5 bases and J lost 0, with 14 bases in between. The CDR3 DNA follows: TGTGCCAGCAGTAGTTGGCAGGCCATCTCCTACGAGCAGTACTTC. The encoded protein is CASSSWQAISYEQYF.

This chain uses TRBV5-4 with TRBJ2-7, with 8 positions matching TRBD1. J was trimmed by 1 base and V by 2 bases; bases with no gene match: 5. This CDR3 region has 15 residues. CDR1 SGHNT and CDR2 YYREEE come from the germline V gene (reference sequence). CDR3 loop: CASSLGWTGSYEQYF. The CDR3 bases are TGTGCCAGCAGCTTAGGCTGGACAGGGTCCTACGAGCAGTACTTC.

This clone has more than one count but fewer than ten. V usage is TRBV19 and J usage is TRBJ2-1, with D unclear. The CDR3 extends over 15 amino acids. V was cut by 3 bases and J by 0 bases, with 9 bases left in between. In germline, CDR1 is LNHDA, CDR2 SQIVND (reference sequence). CDR3 nucleotide sequence: TGTGCCAGTAGTATCCCGGCAGGCTCCTACAATGAGCAGTTCTTC. Its translation is CASSIPAGSYNEQFF.

The chain is built from TRBV9 and TRBJ2-7; a possible D gene is TRBD2 (5 bases). This CDR3 is 15 amino acids long. The germline V gene encodes CDR1 SGDLS and CDR2 YYNGEE. The V gene lost 4 bases and the J gene lost 5 bases, with 19 bases spanning the gap. The CDR3 coding sequence is TGTGCCAGCAGCCCCTCCCCGCAACGGGGAGACGAGCAGTACTTC. It translates to CASSPSPQRGDEQYF.

This chain links TRBV14 with TRBJ2-5; TRBD2 matches 8 bases. V dropped 2 bases and J dropped 5; count of bases not matched to a gene: 4. The CDR3 length is 14 residues. Germline V gives CDR1 SGHDN, CDR2 FVKESK. For the CDR3, the DNA is TGTGCCAGCAGCCAATGGACTAGCCGGGAGACCCAGTACTTC. Translated: CASSQWTSRETQYF.

V is TRBV5-4 and J is TRBJ2-7; D may be TRBD2 (5 bases). Germline CDR1 SGHNT, CDR2 YYREEE (reference sequence). V dropped 0 bases and J dropped 5 bases, with 9 bases sitting between them. The CDR3 contains 13 residues. The chain's CDR3 is CASSLDSGDEQYF. CDR3 bases: TGTGCCAGCAGCTTGGACAGCGGCGACGAGCAGTACTTC.

In this sample, this clone turned up once. The V call is TRBV9, the J call TRBJ2-2; 7 bases are a match to TRBD1. The trim removed 3 bases at V and 5 bases at J, leaving 4 bases unmatched. The germline V gene has CDR1 SGDLS and CDR2 YYNGEE. CDR3 length equals 14 residues. CDR3 sequence (DNA): TGTGCCAGCAGCGCAACAGGGGAAACCGGGGAGCTGTTTTTT. It translates to CASSATGETGELFF.

The V call is TRBV4-1, the J call TRBJ1-2; 7 bases are a match to TRBD1. The trim removed 1 base at V and 4 bases at J, leaving 6 bases unmatched. From germline, CDR1 is MGHRA and CDR2 YSYEKL. The length of the CDR3 is 15 residues. In nucleotides, the CDR3 is TGCGCCAGCAGCCAAGGCGACAGGGTTGTCTATGGCTACACCTTC. This gives the protein CASSQGDRVVYGYTF.

The chain combines TRBV19 with TRBJ1-4; 7 bases map to TRBD1. V gave up 2 bases and J gave up 7 bases; unmatched junction bases: 10. CDR1 and CDR2 from the germline V gene are LNHDA and SQIVND (reference sequence). This CDR3 has 16 amino acids. The DNA of the CDR3 is TGTGCCAGTAGTATACGGGGGACAGTTCGGGTTGAAAAACTGTTTTTT. Its protein product is CASSIRGTVRVEKLFF.

The V call is TRBV4-1, the J call TRBJ1-5; D not certain. The CDR3 totals 15 residues. The germline V and J ends were trimmed by 0 bases and 3 bases, with 9 bases remaining between them. CDR1 is MGHRA, CDR2 YSYEKL, per germline. This chain's CDR3 is CASSQDPGFNQPQHF. CDR3 sequence (DNA): TGCGCCAGCAGCCAAGATCCCGGGTTCAATCAGCCCCAGCATTTT.

For this clone: A junction end diverges from the germline sequence, so it may reflect a read error. The CDR3 protein is CASSSGPGGYSQETQYF. The CDR3 nucleotides read TGTGCCAGCAGTTCGGGCCCCGGGGGGTACAGCCAAGAGACTCAGTACTTC. This chain joins TRBV2 and TRBJ2-5; 7 bases are a match to TRBD2. Germline loops: CDR1 SNHLY, CDR2 FYNNEI. The CDR3 runs to 17 residues.

V and J are TRBV9 and TRBJ2-2, with D perhaps matching TRBD2 (5 bases). CDR3 length: 13 residues. CDR1 is SGDLS, CDR2 YYNGEE, per germline. V gave up 1 base and J gave up 6 bases, with 7 bases separating them. The DNA of the CDR3 is TGTGCCAGCAGCGTACAAGCGGCCGGGGAGCTGTTTTTT. Amino acid sequence: CASSVQAAGELFF.

The CDR3 here is CASSLDAGRNEQFF. The CDR3 DNA reads TGTGCCAGCAGCTTAGATGCGGGGAGGAATGAGCAGTTCTTC. The chain carries TRBV7-6 and TRBJ2-1, with D possibly matching TRBD2 (6 bases). The CDR3 has 14 amino acids. Germline V gene lookup returns CDR1 SGHVS and CDR2 FNYEAQ. V was cut by 1 base and J by 7 bases, with 11 bases left in between.

V gene TRBV5-6 combines with J gene TRBJ2-5, with 12 bases that match TRBD2. The DNA end lines up better with TRBJ2-7; the J call may be wrong. Germline V CDR1 and CDR2: SGHDT, YYEEEE. The CDR3 totals 14 residues. The CDR3 loop reads CASSWTSGDYEQYF. CDR3 in DNA: TGTGCCAGCAGCTGGACTAGCGGGGACTACGAGCAGTACTTC.